This TCR beta chain was recorded in a study of shared clonotypes between healthy human individuals. Whole-study findings and limits: Non-shared clonotypes had lower generation probabilities than those shared by all four donors.

Remarks on this clone: No antigen is known for it.

TCRdb's copy holds only in-frame clones and misses some; the assay was immunoSEQ multiplex PCR. Of 600,000 to 700,000 clones detected, 73% appear once; the ten largest clones hold 1.5% to 2%. V lost 0 bases to trimming and J lost 4 bases, with 24 bases between them. The germline V gene has CDR1 LNHDA and CDR2 SQIVND (reference sequence). This CDR3 comprises 19 residues. The receptor comes from a woman in her twenties or thirties in good health. The chain links TRBV19 to TRBJ1-2, with D possibly matching TRBD1 (5 bases). Sequencing was done on a sample of memory CD4+ T cells sorted from blood. Subset described: CD45RA-negative fraction. The CDR3 sequence is CASSIEYPPTGTGGYGYTF. CDR3 nucleotide sequence: TGTGCCAGTAGTATAGAATACCCCCCAACTGGGACTGGGGGCTATGGCTACACCTTC. The full variable domain, completed using reference TRBV19 and TRBJ1-2, is DGGITQSPKYLFRKEGQNVTLSCEQNLNHDAMYWYRQDPGQGLRLIYYSQIVNDFQKGDIAEGYSVSREKKESFPLTVTSAQKNPTAFYLCASSIEYPPTGTGGYGYTFGSGTRLTVV.